The entry below describes one T cell receptor (beta chain). The target antigen is unknown. RNA extraction was followed by reverse transcription into cDNA, which acted as the sequencing template. Assay: immunoSEQ multiplex PCR; the TCRdb copy retains only in-frame clones and omits some. The sample has roughly 200,000 clones, around two fifths seen once; the top ten hold around 0.48%. The sample originates from a study of CD8+ T cells in alopecia areata. Study conclusions and caveats: Amid tofacitinib therapy, many expanded lesional clones stayed present in scalp and blood.

The CDR3 is 9 residues long. The V gene lost 11 bases and the J gene lost 12 bases, with 14 bases spanning the gap. The treatment is: oral pan-JAK inhibitor, 5-10 mg twice daily. The chain couples TRBV23-1 to TRBJ2-7; D may match TRBD1 or TRBD2 (6 bases each). TRBV23-1 is known as an ORF, though its function is uncertain. This clonotype was obtained from a human donor with alopecia areata. The sequencing used CD4+ T cells sorted from blood, collected at approximately week 30, from a patient treated with tofacitinib. The CDR3 protein is CAWGAMAYF. The CDR3, as DNA: TGCGCCTGGGGGGCGATGGCGTACTTC.